This note documents a single T cell receptor beta chain sequence. How the authors handled the data: By means of reference gene primer amplification, nucleated cell counts were estimated. The table came from immunoSEQ multiplex PCR; TCRdb's copy has only in-frame clones and leaves some out. The V and J calls and clone size were taken over from that table, and D and trimming were inferred from the DNA. The repertoire holds around 100,000 clones, with roughly 85% as singletons. The data belong to a study of blood T cell repertoires in COVID-19. Looking at the study overall: PBMCs, B-cell-depleted T cells, or T cells were the source of the cDNA or gDNA that made up the material.

Germline V gene lookup returns CDR1 SGHRS and CDR2 YFSETQ. The trim removed 4 bases at V and 0 bases at J, leaving 10 bases unmatched. CDR3 length: 17 residues. The clonotype was recovered from a man in his forties with acute or convalescent COVID-19. The rearrangement joins TRBV5-1 to TRBJ1-3; 7 nucleotides match TRBD1. Specimen: peripheral blood. Here the CDR3 DNA reads TGCGCCAGCAGCACTACGACAGGGTTCGCCTCTGGAAACACCATATATTTT. Translation: CASSTTTGFASGNTIYF.